This TCR beta chain was recorded in a study of T cells after yellow fever vaccination. TCRdb processed the 5' RACE reads anew with MiXCR; each CDR3 protein has one entry. This table has fewer than 150,000 distinct CDR3 sequences, more than 5.5% appearing once. A note on this clonotype: Its antigen is not identified. A read error may explain this, as a much larger clone is one base away. The DNA is omitted, as the CDR3 cannot be located on it reliably, and the CDR3 follows TCRdb's listing.

Per germline, CDR1 SGHTA and CDR2 FQGNSA. The CDR3 numbers 14 amino acids, ends counted. Study-wide points: A weaker but faster secondary response was observed, peaking on day 5 versus 15. Contamination by abundant bulk-population clonotypes could be present in FACS-sorted repertoires.

The chain combines TRBV7-2 with TRBJ2-7; the table names TRBD2, a call not compared with the DNA. Sequencing used CD4+ T cells sorted from PBMCs, obtained more than 35 days after the first yellow fever vaccination. The sequence came from a man in his late teens or twenties who received the YFV17D yellow fever vaccine. This CDR3 reads CASSWGGGSYEQCF.